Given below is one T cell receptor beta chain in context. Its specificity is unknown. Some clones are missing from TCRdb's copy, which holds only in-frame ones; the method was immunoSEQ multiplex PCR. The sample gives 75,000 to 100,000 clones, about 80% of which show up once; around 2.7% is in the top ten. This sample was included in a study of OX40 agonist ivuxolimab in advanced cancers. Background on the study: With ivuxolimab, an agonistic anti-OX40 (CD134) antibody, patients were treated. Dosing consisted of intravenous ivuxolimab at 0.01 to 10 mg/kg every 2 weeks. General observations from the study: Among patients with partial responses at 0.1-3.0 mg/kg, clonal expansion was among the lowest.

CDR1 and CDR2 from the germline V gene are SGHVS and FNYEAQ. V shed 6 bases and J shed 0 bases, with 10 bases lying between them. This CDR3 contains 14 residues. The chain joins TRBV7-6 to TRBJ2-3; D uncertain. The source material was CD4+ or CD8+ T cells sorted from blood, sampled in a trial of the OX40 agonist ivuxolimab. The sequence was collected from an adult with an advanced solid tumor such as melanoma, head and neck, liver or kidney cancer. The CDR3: CASRPLTSTDTQYF. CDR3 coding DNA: TGTGCCAGCAGACCCCTGACTAGCACAGATACGCAGTATTTT.